The 16 T cell receptor beta chains below all came from one sample that was sequenced in a study of T cell responses to AZD1222 COVID-19 vaccine. Produced via immunoSEQ multiplex PCR; TCRdb's table is partial and in-frame only. The sample carries roughly 140,000 clones, around nine tenths recorded once. Material: peripheral blood, obtained on day 0 of AZD1222 vaccination. These receptors were obtained from an adult in good health.

This chain uses TRBV25-1 with TRBJ1-6; 9 positions match TRBD1. This CDR3 contains 15 residues. The germline CDR1 and CDR2 sequences are MGHDK and SYGVNS. With V trimmed by 4 bases and J by 12 bases, 10 bases remained unmatched. The CDR3 region has the DNA TGTGCCAGCAGTGCACTACAGGGGGCAGTCCAACCCCTCCACTTT. Residues: CASSALQGAVQPLHF.

The V and J genes are TRBV6-5 and TRBJ1-6; 10 bases are shared with TRBD1. Germline V gives CDR1 MNHEY, CDR2 SVGAGI. V lost 7 bases, J lost 7 bases, and 4 bases stayed unmatched. This CDR3 region has 14 residues. The CDR3 DNA is TGTGCCAGCAACCCGGGACAGGGGAATTCACCCCTCCACTTT. Residues: CASNPGQGNSPLHF.

The chain uses TRBV3-1 (or the pseudogene TRBV3-2) and TRBJ2-7; D ambiguous. The V gene's germline CDR1 is LGHDT and CDR2 YNNKEL (reference sequence). The CDR3 has 11 amino acids. V lost 0 bases, J lost 3 bases, and 0 bases lay in between. CDR3 residues: CASSQDYEQYF. The CDR3 nucleotides are TGTGCCAGCAGCCAAGACTACGAGCAGTACTTC.

The table lists this clone with a few counts. This chain joins TRBV6-5 and TRBJ1-4; 8 bases are a match to TRBD1. The CDR3 is made up of 15 amino acids. J was trimmed by 4 bases and V by 2 bases; bases with no gene match: 3. Germline values: CDR1 MNHEY, CDR2 SVGAGI. CDR3 sequence reads: CASSYGQGDNEKLFF. In DNA form, the CDR3 reads TGTGCCAGCAGTTACGGACAGGGAGATAATGAAAAACTGTTTTTT.

The rearrangement uses TRBV24-1 and TRBJ2-1; 16 bases map to TRBD2. V gave up 3 bases and J gave up 9 bases; unmatched junction bases: 1. The germline V gene encodes CDR1 KGHDR and CDR2 SFDVKD. The CDR3 is made up of 15 amino acids. Here the CDR3 DNA reads TGTGCCACCAGTGATGGGACTAGCGGGAGGGGTGAGCAGTTCTTC. It encodes CATSDGTSGRGEQFF.

This clone was seen a few times. The chain employs TRBV19 and TRBJ2-7, with unresolved D. This CDR3 contains 12 residues. The germline V gene encodes CDR1 LNHDA and CDR2 SQIVND (reference sequence). V was shortened by 9 bases and J by 1 base, with 10 bases between the two germline ends. The CDR3 is CASSTDSYEQYF. The CDR3 DNA sequence: TGTGCCAGCTCGACGGATTCCTACGAGCAGTACTTC.

This clone was seen more than once but under ten times. The chain joins TRBV29-1 to TRBJ1-2; D perhaps matches TRBD1 (5 bases). The CDR3 has 15 amino acids. The ends were cut back, 4 bases at V and 2 bases at J, with 17 bases in the middle. Germline V gives CDR1 SQVTM, CDR2 ANQGSEA. CDR3 DNA: TGCAGCGTTGGGCTCCTATCCGACAGCAACTATGGCTACACCTTC. Its protein is CSVGLLSDSNYGYTF.

The V call is TRBV9, the J call TRBJ2-1; D is possibly TRBD2 (5 bases). The germline CDR1 and CDR2 sequences are SGDLS and YYNGEE. V was trimmed by 0 bases and J by 0 bases, leaving 7 bases between them. CDR3 length: 15 amino acids. The CDR3 is CASSVDAGSYNEQFF. In DNA, the CDR3 is TGTGCCAGCAGCGTAGATGCGGGCTCCTACAATGAGCAGTTCTTC.

The rearrangement joins TRBV9 to TRBJ1-3; tentative D call: TRBD1 (5 bases). Trimming removed 0 bases at V and 0 bases at J, with 13 bases between. The CDR3 contains 17 residues. Germline CDR1 SGDLS, CDR2 YYNGEE. As DNA, the CDR3 is TGTGCCAGCAGCGTAGCTACTGGGGGACCCTCTGGAAACACCATATATTTT. It yields the protein CASSVATGGPSGNTIYF.

The genes are TRBV4-3 and TRBJ2-7; D is possibly TRBD2 (5 bases). The CDR3 has 15 residues. Germline CDR1 is LGHNA and CDR2 is YSLEER. V was clipped by 0 bases and J by 5 bases, with 14 bases between them. The CDR3 sequence is CASSQDHRGVNEQYF. CDR3 bases: TGCGCCAGCAGCCAAGACCACCGGGGTGTGAACGAGCAGTACTTC.

The genes are TRBV30 and TRBJ2-1; 7 bases align to TRBD2. The length of the CDR3 is 14 residues. The trim removed 7 bases at V and 7 bases at J, leaving 13 bases unmatched. Germline assignment: CDR1 GTSNPN and CDR2 SVGIG (reference sequence). This CDR3 is CASSGGSTGNEQFF. Here the CDR3 DNA reads TGTGCCTCTTCGGGCGGGAGCACCGGTAATGAGCAGTTCTTC.

The rearrangement links TRBV29-1 to TRBJ2-5; TRBD2 matches at 7 bases. CDR1 is SQVTM and CDR2 is ANQGSEA in the germline V gene. After removal of 3 bases from V and 1 base from J, the junction contained 5 bases not matched to a gene. This CDR3 has 14 amino acids. Here the CDR3 DNA reads TGCAGCGTTGAGGGAGGGGAGTCCCAAGAGACCCAGTACTTC. Protein sequence: CSVEGGESQETQYF.

The chain joins TRBV6-1 to TRBJ1-2, with 10 bases aligning to TRBD1. Germline-derived CDR1 and CDR2 are MNHNS and SASEGT. V was pared by 0 bases and J by 6 bases, with 4 bases of the junction left unmatched. The CDR3 consists of 15 residues. This CDR3 is CASSEALGQGNGYTF. CDR3 nucleotide sequence: TGTGCCAGCAGTGAAGCGCTGGGACAGGGGAATGGCTACACCTTC.

The count of this clone is one. The V call is TRBV7-9, the J call TRBJ2-7; maybe TRBD1 (6 bases). CDR3 size: 14 residues. V gave up 5 bases and J gave up 1 base, with 12 bases separating them. From germline, CDR1 is SEHNR and CDR2 FQNEAQ (reference sequence). Written as DNA, the CDR3 is TGTGCCAGCAGCCCCGCTGGACAGTCCTACGAGCAGTACTTC. This encodes CASSPAGQSYEQYF.

CDR3 sequence (DNA): TGTGCCAGCAGTCAACTAGCGTGGGGCGGGTACAATGAGCAGTTCTTC. Protein sequence: CASSQLAWGGYNEQFF. The chain carries TRBV6-4 and TRBJ2-1; 7 nucleotides match TRBD2. The CDR3 runs to 16 residues. The V gene end was trimmed by 5 bases and the J gene end by 4 bases; junction bases not matched to a gene: 11. Germline CDR1 is MRHNA and CDR2 is SNTAGT.

The chain links TRBV27 to TRBJ1-2; 8 positions match TRBD1. The CDR3 runs to 13 residues. Trimming removed 6 bases from V and 4 bases from J; junction bases left unmatched: 4. Germline V gene lookup returns CDR1 MNHEY and CDR2 SMNVEV (reference sequence). CDR3 region: CASSRTGSYGYTF. The CDR3 DNA reads TGTGCCAGCAGCAGGACAGGGTCCTATGGCTACACCTTC.